This TCR beta chain was identified during a study of technical replicates of blood from a handful of donors (dated by TCRdb to 2016 to 2017). Libraries were constructed by the immunoSEQ multiplex PCR assay. TCRdb took this table from immuneACCESS and kept in-frame rearrangements with V and J called. Such tables lack part of the clones; where checked against another copy, unresolved V genes explain under half of the gap, and the rest is unexplained. The sample includes 65,000 to 95,000 clones, with 85% to 95% observed a single time. The top ten clonotypes cover 0.25% to 0.35% of the sample. Turning to this clone: Its recognized antigen is unknown. Per-base qualities were not stored, and no clone one base away is much larger.

CDR1 and CDR2 are drawn from the germline V gene: MGHRA, YSYEKL. V trim: 3 bases; J trim: 5 bases; unmatched bases: 9. From its cysteine to its phenylalanine, the CDR3 spans 17 amino acids. Kept here is only the CDR3 DNA, which spans 51 bases and is read in frame from base 1. The chain joins TRBV4-1 to TRBJ2-1; TRBD2 lines up with 11 middle nucleotides. Material: T cells isolated from PBMCs. This TCR was recovered from a human donor in good health. CDR3 reads: CASSQLLAGGLDNEQFF. The nucleotide sequence reads TGCGCCAGCAGCCAGTTGCTAGCGGGAGGTTTGGACAATGAGCAGTTCTTC.